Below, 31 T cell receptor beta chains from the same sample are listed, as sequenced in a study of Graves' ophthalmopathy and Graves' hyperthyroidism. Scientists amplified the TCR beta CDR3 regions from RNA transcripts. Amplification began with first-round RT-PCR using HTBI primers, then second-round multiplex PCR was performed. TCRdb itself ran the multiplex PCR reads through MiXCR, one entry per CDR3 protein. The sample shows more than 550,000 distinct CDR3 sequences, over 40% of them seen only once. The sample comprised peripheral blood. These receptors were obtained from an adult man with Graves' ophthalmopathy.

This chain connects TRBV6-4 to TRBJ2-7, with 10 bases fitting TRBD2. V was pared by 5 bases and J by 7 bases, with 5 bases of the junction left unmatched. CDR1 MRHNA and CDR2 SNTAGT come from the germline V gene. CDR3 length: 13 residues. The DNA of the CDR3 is TGTGCCAGCAGTTACCCGGGACTAGCGGAGCAGTACTTC. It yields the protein CASSYPGLAEQYF.

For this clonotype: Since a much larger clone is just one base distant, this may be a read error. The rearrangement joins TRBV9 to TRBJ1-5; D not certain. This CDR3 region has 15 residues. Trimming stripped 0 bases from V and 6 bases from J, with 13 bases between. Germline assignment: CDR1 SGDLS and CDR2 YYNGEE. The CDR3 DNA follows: TGTGCCAGCAGCGTAGGTCCCGGGCGGGGTCAGCCCCAGCATTTT. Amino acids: CASSVGPGRGQPQHF. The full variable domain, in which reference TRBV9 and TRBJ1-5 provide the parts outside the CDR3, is DSGVTQTPKHLITATGQRVTLRCSPRSGDLSVYWYQQSLDQGLQFLIQYYNGEERAKGNILERFSAQQFPDLHSELNLSSLELGDSALYFCASSVGPGRGQPQHFGDGTRLSIL.

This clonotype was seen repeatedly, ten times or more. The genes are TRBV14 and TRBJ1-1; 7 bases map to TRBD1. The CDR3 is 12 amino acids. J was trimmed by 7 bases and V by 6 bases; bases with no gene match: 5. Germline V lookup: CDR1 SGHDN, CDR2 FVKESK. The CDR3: CASSRAGGEAFF. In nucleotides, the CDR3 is TGTGCCAGCAGTCGCGCAGGGGGTGAAGCTTTCTTT.

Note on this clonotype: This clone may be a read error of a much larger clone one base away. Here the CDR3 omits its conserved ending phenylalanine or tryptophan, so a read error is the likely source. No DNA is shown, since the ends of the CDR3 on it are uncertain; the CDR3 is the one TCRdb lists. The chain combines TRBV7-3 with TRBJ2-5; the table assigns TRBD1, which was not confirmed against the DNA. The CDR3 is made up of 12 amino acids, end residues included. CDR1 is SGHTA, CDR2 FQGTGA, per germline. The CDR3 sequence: CASSLARGQGYL.

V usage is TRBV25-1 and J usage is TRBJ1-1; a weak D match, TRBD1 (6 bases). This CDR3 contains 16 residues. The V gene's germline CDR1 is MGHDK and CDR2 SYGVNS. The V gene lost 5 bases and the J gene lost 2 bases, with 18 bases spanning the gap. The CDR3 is CASSFSRDRPNTEAFF. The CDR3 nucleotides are TGTGCCAGCAGTTTTTCCAGAGACAGGCCTAACACTGAAGCTTTCTTT.

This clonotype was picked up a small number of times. The CDR3 DNA follows: TGTGCCTGGAGTGTTAAGGGGGGAGGAAAACTGTTTTTT. Its translation: CAWSVKGGGKLFF. The rearrangement joins TRBV25-1 to TRBJ1-4; tentative D call: TRBD1 (6 bases). The CDR3 is made up of 13 amino acids. The ends were cut back, 11 bases at V and 10 bases at J, with 20 bases in the middle. Germline V gene sequence: CDR1 MGHDK, CDR2 SYGVNS.

In DNA form, the CDR3 reads TGTGCCAGTAGTCGTGACAGGGATCTTGGACAGGTTGAAAAACTGTTTTTT. This translates into CASSRDRDLGQVEKLFF. V is TRBV19 and J is TRBJ1-4; TRBD1 aligns across 7 bases. The CDR3 contains 17 residues. V was clipped by 5 bases and J by 7 bases; unmatched bases: 16. Germline V gene data show CDR1 as LNHDA and CDR2 as SQIVND (reference sequence).

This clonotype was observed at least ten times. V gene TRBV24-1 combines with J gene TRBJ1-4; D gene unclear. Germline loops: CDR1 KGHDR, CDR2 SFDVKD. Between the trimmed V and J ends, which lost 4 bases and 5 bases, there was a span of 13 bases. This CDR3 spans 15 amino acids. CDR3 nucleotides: TGTGCCACCAGTGAAGGACGGACTTTAAATGAAAAACTGTTTTTT. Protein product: CATSEGRTLNEKLFF.

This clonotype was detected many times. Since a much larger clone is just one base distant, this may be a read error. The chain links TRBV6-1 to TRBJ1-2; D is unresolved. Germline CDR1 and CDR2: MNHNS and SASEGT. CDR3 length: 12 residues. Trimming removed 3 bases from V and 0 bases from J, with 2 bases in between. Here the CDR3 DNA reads TGTGCCAGCAGTGACACTAACTATGGCTACACCTTC. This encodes CASSDTNYGYTF.

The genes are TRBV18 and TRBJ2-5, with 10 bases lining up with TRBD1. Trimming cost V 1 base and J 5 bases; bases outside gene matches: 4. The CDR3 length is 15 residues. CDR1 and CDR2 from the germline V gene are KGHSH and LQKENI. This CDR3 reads CASSPLTGGGETQYF. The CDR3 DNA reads TGTGCCAGCTCACCACTGACAGGGGGCGGTGAGACCCAGTACTTC. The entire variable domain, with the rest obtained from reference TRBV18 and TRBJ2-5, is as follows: NAGVMQNPRHLVRRRGQEARLRCSPMKGHSHVYWYRQLPEEGLKFMVYLQKENIIDESGMPKERFSAEFPKEGPSILRIQQVVRGDSAAYFCASSPLTGGGETQYFGPGTRLLVL.

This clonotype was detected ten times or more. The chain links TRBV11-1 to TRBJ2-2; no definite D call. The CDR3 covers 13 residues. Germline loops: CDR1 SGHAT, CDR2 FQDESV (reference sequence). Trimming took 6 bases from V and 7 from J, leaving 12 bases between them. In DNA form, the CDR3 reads TGTGCCAGCAGTCCGCTGGCGGTCGGGGAGCTGTTTTTT. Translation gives CASSPLAVGELFF.

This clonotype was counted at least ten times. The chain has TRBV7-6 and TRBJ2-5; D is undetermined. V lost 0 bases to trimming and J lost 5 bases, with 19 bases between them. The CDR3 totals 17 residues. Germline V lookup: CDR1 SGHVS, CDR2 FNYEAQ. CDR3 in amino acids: CASSLAGVRQVLETQYF. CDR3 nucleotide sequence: TGTGCCAGCAGCTTAGCCGGCGTGCGCCAAGTATTGGAGACCCAGTACTTC.

CDR3 sequence (DNA): TGCAGCGTAGCCAGGACAGCTAACTATGGCTACACCTTC. This encodes CSVARTANYGYTF. V and J are TRBV29-1 and TRBJ1-2, with a possible D match to TRBD1 (6 bases). This CDR3 is built from 13 residues. Trimming took off 6 bases at V and 0 bases at J, with 11 bases between the two ends. Germline loops: CDR1 SQVTM, CDR2 ANQGSEA.

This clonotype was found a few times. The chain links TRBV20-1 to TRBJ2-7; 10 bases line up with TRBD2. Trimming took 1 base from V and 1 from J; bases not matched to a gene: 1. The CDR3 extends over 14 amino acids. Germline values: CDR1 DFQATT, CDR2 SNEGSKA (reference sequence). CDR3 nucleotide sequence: TGCAGTGCTAGAGGGGGACTAGCGTCCTACGAGCAGTACTTC. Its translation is CSARGGLASYEQYF.

The CDR3 DNA follows: TGTGCCAGCAGTGAAGCGCTTCGCGGGATAAGGGGTGAAGCTTTCTTT. Its protein product is CASSEALRGIRGEAFF. This sequence joins TRBV6-1 and TRBJ1-1; D might be TRBD1 (5 bases). The CDR3 length is 16 residues. The germline V gene encodes CDR1 MNHNS and CDR2 SASEGT. V was trimmed by 0 bases and J by 7 bases, leaving 18 bases between them.

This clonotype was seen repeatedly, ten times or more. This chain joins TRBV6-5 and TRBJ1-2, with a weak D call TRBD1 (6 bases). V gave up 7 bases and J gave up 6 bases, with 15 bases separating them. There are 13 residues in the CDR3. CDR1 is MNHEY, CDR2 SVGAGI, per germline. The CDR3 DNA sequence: TGTGCCAGCAACCCCACAGGGACCCATGGCTACACCTTC. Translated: CASNPTGTHGYTF.

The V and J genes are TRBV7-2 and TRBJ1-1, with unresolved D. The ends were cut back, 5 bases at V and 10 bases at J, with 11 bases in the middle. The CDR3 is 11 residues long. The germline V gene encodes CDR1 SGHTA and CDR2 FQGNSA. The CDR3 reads CASSRLDGAFF. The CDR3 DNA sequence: TGTGCCAGCAGCCGACTGGACGGAGCTTTCTTT.

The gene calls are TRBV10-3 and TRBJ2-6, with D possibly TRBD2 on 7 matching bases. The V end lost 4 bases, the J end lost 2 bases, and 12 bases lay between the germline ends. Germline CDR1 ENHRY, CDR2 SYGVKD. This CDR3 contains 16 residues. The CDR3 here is CAISGDYRAGANVLTF. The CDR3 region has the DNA TGTGCCATCAGTGGGGACTACAGGGCTGGGGCCAACGTCCTGACTTTC.

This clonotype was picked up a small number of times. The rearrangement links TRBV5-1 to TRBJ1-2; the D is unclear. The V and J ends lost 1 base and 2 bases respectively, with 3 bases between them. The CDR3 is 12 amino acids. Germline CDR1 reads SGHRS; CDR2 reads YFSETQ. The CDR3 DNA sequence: TGCGCCAGCAGCTTGTCGAACTATGGCTACACCTTC. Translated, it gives CASSLSNYGYTF.

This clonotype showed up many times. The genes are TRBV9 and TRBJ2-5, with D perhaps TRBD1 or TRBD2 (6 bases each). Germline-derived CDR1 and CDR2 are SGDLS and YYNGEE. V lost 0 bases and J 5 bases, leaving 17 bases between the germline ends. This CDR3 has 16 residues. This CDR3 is CASSVGGGGLWETQYF. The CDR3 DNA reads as TGTGCCAGCAGCGTAGGAGGAGGGGGGTTATGGGAGACCCAGTACTTC.

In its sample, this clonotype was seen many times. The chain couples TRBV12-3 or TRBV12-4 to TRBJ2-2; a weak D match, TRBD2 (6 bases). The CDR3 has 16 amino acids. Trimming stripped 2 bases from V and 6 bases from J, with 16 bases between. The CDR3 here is CASSLRLATRPGELFF. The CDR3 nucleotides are TGTGCCAGCAGTTTAAGGCTAGCGACACGTCCCGGGGAGCTGTTTTTT.

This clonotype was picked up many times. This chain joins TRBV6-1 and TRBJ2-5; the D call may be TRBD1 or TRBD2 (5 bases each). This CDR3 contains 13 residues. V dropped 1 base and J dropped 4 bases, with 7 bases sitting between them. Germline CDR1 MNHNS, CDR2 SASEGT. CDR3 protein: CASSEGDGETQYF. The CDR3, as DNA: TGTGCCAGCAGTGAAGGGGACGGAGAGACCCAGTACTTC.

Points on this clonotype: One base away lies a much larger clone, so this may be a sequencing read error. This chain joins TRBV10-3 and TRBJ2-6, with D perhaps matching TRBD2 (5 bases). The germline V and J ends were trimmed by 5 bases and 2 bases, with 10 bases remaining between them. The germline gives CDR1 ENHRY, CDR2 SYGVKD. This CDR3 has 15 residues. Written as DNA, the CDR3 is TGTGCCATCAGTTTCGGGGTTGCTGGGGCCAACGTCCTGACTTTC. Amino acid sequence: CAISFGVAGANVLTF.

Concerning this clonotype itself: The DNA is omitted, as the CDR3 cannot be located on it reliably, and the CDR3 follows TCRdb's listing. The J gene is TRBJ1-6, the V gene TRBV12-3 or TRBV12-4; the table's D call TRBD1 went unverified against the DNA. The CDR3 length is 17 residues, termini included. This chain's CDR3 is CASSSSTGGIPNSPLHF.

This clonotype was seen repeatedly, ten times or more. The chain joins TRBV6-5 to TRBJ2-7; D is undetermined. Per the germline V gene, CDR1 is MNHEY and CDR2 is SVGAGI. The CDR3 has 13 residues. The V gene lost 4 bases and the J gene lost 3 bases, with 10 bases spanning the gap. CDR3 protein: CASSFGGVYEQYF. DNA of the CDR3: TGTGCCAGCAGTTTCGGTGGAGTCTACGAGCAGTACTTC.

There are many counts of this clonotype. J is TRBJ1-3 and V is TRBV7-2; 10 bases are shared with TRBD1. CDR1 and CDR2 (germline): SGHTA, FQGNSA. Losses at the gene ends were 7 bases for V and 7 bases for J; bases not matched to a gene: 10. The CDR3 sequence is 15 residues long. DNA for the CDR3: TGTGCCAGCACAATAGCGGGGACAGGGGAGAACACCATATATTTT. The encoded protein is CASTIAGTGENTIYF.

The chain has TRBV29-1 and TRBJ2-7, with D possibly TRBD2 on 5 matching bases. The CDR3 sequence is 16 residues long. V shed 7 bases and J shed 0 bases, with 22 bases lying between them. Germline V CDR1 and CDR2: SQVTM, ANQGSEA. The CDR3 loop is CSASSLNHLASYEQYF. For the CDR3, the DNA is TGCAGCGCCAGCAGCTTGAATCACCTAGCCTCCTACGAGCAGTACTTC.

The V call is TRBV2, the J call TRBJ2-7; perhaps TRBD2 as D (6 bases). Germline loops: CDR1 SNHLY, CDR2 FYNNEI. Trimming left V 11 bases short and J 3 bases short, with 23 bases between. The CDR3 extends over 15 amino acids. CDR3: CAGKGEVVGGYEQYF. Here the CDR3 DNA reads TGTGCCGGGAAAGGGGAGGTGGTCGGGGGCTACGAGCAGTACTTC. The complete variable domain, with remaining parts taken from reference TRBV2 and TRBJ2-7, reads EPEVTQTPSHQVTQMGQEVILRCVPISNHLYFYWYRQILGQKVEFLVSFYNNEISEKSEIFDDQFSVERPDGSNFTLKIRSTKLEDSAMYFCAGKGEVVGGYEQYFGPGTRLTVT.

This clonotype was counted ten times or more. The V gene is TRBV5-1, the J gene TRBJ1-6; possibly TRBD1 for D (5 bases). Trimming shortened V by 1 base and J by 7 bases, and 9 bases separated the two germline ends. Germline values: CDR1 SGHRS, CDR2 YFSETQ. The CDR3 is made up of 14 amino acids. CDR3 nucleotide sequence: TGCGCCAGCAGCTTGAGCCGGGGGAATTCACCCCTCCACTTT. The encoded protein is CASSLSRGNSPLHF.

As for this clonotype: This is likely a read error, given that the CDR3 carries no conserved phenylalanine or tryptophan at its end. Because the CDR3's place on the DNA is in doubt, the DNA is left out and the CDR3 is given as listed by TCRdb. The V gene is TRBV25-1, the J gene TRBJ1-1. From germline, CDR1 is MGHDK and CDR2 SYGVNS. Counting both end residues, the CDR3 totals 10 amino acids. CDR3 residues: CASSASGTSV.

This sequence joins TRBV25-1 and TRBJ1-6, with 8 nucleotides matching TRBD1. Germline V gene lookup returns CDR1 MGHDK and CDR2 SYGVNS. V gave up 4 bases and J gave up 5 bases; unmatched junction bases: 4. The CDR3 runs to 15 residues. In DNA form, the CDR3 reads TGTGCCAGCAGTGTTGACAGGGGAGATAATTCACCCCTCCACTTT. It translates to CASSVDRGDNSPLHF.